Included here is one TCR beta chain sequence, with context. Its antigen is not identified. The CDR3 has 14 residues. The germline V and J ends were trimmed by 3 bases and 6 bases, with 13 bases remaining between them. CDR1 is LNHDA, CDR2 SQIVND, per germline (reference sequence). The data originate from a study of T cells in narcolepsy. Whole-study findings and limits: Autoreactive HCRT-specific and TRIB2-specific clonotypes were marked in same-patient CSF-versus-blood CD4+ comparisons.

TCRdb's table, derived via immunoSEQ multiplex PCR, lists solely in-frame clones and lacks some. The sample has over 30,000 clones, around 85% seen once. The sample comprised CD45RA- memory CD4+ T cells from PBMCs. The clonotype was recovered from a human donor with narcolepsy. V is TRBV19 and J is TRBJ2-3; possible D gene TRBD2, 7 bases. For the CDR3, the DNA is TGTGCCAGTAGTATGGCGGGGGCGGGCGATACGCAGTATTTT. Translation gives CASSMAGAGDTQYF.